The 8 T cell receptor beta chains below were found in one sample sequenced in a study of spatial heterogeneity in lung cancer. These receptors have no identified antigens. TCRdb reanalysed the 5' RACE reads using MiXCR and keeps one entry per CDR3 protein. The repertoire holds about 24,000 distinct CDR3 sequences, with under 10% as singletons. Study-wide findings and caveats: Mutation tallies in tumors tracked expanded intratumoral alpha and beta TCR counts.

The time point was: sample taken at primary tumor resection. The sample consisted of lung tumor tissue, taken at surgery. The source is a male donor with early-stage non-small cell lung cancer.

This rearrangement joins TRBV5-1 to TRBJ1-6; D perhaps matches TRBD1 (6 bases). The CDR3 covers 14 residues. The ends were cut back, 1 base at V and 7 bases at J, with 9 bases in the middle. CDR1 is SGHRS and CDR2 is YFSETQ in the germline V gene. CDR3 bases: TGCGCCAGCAGCTTGTTCCAGGGGAATTCACCCCTCCACTTT. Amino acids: CASSLFQGNSPLHF. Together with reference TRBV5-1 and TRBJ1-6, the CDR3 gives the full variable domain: KAGVTQTPRYLIKTRGQQVTLSCSPISGHRSVSWYQQTPGQGLQFLFEYFSETQRNKGNFPGRFSGRQFSNSRSEMNVSTLELGDSALYLCASSLFQGNSPLHFGNGTRLTVT.

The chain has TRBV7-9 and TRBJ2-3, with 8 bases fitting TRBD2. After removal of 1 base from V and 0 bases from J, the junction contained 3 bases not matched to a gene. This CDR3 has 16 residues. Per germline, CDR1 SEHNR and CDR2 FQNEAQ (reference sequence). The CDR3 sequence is CASSLGSSGSTDTQYF. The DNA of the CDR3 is TGTGCCAGCAGCTTAGGGTCTAGCGGGAGCACAGATACGCAGTATTTT.

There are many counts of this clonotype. The CDR3 region is CASSPTKGTAIYSEAQYF. In DNA, the CDR3 is TGTGCCAGCAGCCCAACGAAGGGGACAGCTATTTACTCTGAAGCCCAGTACTTC. The chain uses TRBV7-2 and TRBJ2-5, with 7 nucleotides matching TRBD1. Per germline, CDR1 SGHTA and CDR2 FQGNSA. J gave up 9 bases and V 5 bases, and 24 bases lay outside the gene matches. The CDR3 covers 18 residues.

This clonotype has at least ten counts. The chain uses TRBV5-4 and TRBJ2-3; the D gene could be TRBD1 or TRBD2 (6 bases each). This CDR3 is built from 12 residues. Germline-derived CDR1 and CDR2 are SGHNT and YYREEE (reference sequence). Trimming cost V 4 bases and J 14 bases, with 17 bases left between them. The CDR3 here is CASSPKGGTAYF. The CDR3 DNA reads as TGTGCCAGCAGCCCTAAAGGGGGGACGGCGTATTTT. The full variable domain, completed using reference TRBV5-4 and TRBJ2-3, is ETGVTQSPTHLIKTRGQQVTLRCSSQSGHNTVSWYQQALGQGPQFIFQYYREEENGRGNFPPRFSGLQFPNYSSELNVNALELDDSALYLCASSPKGGTAYFGPGTRLTVL.

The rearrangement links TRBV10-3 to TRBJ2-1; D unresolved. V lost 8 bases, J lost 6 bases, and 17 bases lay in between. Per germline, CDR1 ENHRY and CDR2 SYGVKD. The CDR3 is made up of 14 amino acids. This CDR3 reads CAISGPNLSNEQFF. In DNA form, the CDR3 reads TGTGCCATCTCCGGACCGAACTTAAGCAATGAGCAGTTCTTC.

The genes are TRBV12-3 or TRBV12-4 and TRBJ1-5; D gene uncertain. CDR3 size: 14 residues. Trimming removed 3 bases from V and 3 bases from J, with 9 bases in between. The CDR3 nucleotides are TGTGCCAGCAGTTTTGACGGTCCCAATCAGCCCCAGCATTTT. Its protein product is CASSFDGPNQPQHF.

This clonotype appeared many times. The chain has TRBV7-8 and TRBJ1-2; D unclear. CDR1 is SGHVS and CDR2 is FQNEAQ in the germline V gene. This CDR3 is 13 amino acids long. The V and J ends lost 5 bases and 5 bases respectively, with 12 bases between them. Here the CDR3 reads CASSPPSVYGYTF. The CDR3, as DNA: TGTGCCAGCAGCCCGCCGTCGGTTTATGGCTACACCTTC.

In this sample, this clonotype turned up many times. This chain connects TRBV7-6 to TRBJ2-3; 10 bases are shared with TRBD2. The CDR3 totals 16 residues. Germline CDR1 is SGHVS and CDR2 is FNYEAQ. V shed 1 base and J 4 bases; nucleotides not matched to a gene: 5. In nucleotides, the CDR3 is TGTGCCAGCAGCTTAGACGTCCTAGCGGGAGCAGATACGCAGTATTTT. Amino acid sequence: CASSLDVLAGADTQYF.